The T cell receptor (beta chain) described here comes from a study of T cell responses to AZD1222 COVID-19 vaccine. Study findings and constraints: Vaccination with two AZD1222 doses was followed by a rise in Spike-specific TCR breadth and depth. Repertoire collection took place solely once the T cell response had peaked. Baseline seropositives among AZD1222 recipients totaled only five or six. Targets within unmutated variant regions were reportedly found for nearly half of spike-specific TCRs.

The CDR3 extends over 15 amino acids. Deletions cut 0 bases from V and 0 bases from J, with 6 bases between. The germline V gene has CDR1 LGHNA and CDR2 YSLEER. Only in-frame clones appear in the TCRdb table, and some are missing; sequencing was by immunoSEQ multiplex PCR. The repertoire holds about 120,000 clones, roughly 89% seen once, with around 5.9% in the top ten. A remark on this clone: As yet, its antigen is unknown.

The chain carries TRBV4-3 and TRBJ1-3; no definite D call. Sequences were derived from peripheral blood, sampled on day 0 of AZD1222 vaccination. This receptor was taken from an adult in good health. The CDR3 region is CASSQDSSSGNTIYF. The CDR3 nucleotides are TGCGCCAGCAGCCAAGACAGTTCCTCTGGAAACACCATATATTTT.